These T cell receptor beta chains were read from a single sample in a study of control samples from healthy donors and cancer patients. Using immunoSEQ multiplex PCR, the repertoire was profiled, and TCRdb retains in-frame clones only, with some absent. The sample holds around 100,000 clones, 90% to 95% seen once. The sequenced sample consisted of blood. The source of these receptors is a woman between 18 and 29 years old in good health. The CDR3 runs from the conserved cysteine through the conserved F or W. The D gene is left open where the match is weak. The size of a clone is reported for some rows only, either as once, few or many, or as a class for expanded clones.

v_gene	d_gene	j_gene	abundance	CDR3aa	CDR3nt
TRBV11-3	TRBD2	TRBJ2-1	-	CASSPSGSGGYNEQFF	TGTGCCAGCAGCCCATCGGGGAGCGGGGGTTACAATGAGCAGTTCTTC
TRBV5-4	-	TRBJ2-5	-	CASSLAGMNQETQYF	TGTGCCAGCAGCTTGGCCGGAATGAATCAAGAGACCCAGTACTTC
TRBV10-3	TRBD1	TRBJ1-1	once	CAIRGQGEDTEAFF	TGTGCCATCCGAGGACAGGGGGAGGACACTGAAGCTTTCTTT
TRBV18	-	TRBJ2-3	-	CASSFGGQDTQYF	TGTGCCAGTTCTTTCGGGGGGCAAGATACGCAGTATTTT
TRBV7-3	-	TRBJ2-1	-	CASSAQGSYNEQFF	TGTGCCAGCAGCGCACAGGGTTCCTACAATGAGCAGTTCTTC
TRBV27	-	TRBJ2-3	-	CASGMRSWDTQYF	TGTGCCAGCGGTATGAGGAGCTGGGATACGCAGTATTTT
TRBV7-8	-	TRBJ1-2	-	CASSYTGRGYTF	TGTGCCAGCAGCTATACAGGGAGGGGCTACACCTTC
TRBV5-6	TRBD2	TRBJ2-3	-	CASSVGAGDTDTQYF	TGTGCCAGCAGCGTTGGTGCGGGAGACACAGATACGCAGTATTTT
TRBV7-9	TRBD2	TRBJ2-1	-	CASSLRGLAPTYSYNEQFF	TGTGCCAGCAGCTTAAGGGGACTAGCGCCGACTTACTCCTACAATGAGCAGTTCTTC
TRBV6-5	TRBD1	TRBJ1-5	-	CASRGTGRVQPQHF	TGTGCCAGCAGAGGGACAGGGAGGGTTCAGCCCCAGCATTTT
TRBV9	-	TRBJ2-7	-	CASSVGPGEQYF	TGTGCCAGCAGCGTAGGACCCGGGGAGCAGTACTTC
TRBV12-5	TRBD2	TRBJ2-7	-	CASGLGAGTSGRTYEQYF	TGTGCTAGTGGTTTGGGCGCCGGGACTAGCGGTCGGACCTACGAGCAGTACTTC
TRBV11-2	TRBD2	TRBJ2-5	once	CASSPALAGQETQYF	TGTGCCAGCAGCCCCGCCCTAGCGGGACAAGAGACCCAGTACTTC
TRBV4-2	-	TRBJ2-5	-	CASSQGTTEETQYF	TGTGCCAGCAGCCAAGGGACGACCGAAGAGACCCAGTACTTC
TRBV5-4	TRBD1	TRBJ1-2	-	CASSLLGTAYGYTF	TGTGCCAGCAGCTTGTTAGGGACAGCTTATGGCTACACCTTC
TRBV5-4	TRBD1	TRBJ2-2	-	CASSPRQGGTGELFF	TGTGCCAGCAGCCCCCGACAGGGTGGCACCGGGGAGCTGTTTTTT
TRBV13	-	TRBJ2-3	once	CASSQQGQVGTDTQYF	TGTGCCAGCAGCCAACAGGGTCAGGTAGGCACAGATACGCAGTATTTT
TRBV5-5	-	TRBJ2-7	-	CASSLEPSSYEQYF	TGTGCCAGCAGCTTGGAACCTAGCTCCTACGAGCAGTACTTC
TRBV9	-	TRBJ1-5	-	CASSETGFEQPQHF	TGTGCCAGCAGTGAAACAGGTTTCGAGCAGCCCCAGCATTTT
TRBV19	-	TRBJ2-2	-	CASSLRRGQNTGELFF	TGTGCCAGTAGTCTAAGGAGGGGACAGAACACCGGGGAGCTGTTTTTT
TRBV6-1	TRBD2	TRBJ2-3	-	CASSEQHLAGASTDTQYF	TGTGCCAGCAGTGAACAACACCTAGCGGGAGCAAGCACAGATACGCAGTATTTT
TRBV6-2/TRBV6-3	-	TRBJ2-2	-	CASSYSATGELFF	TGTGCCAGCAGTTACTCGGCCACCGGGGAGCTGTTTTTT
TRBV5-4	-	TRBJ1-2	-	CASSPLATNYGYTF	TGTGCCAGCAGTCCGTTGGCTACTAACTATGGCTACACCTTC
TRBV9	-	TRBJ2-2	-	CASSVSSGELFF	TGTGCCAGCAGCGTATCATCCGGGGAGCTGTTTTTT
TRBV12-3/TRBV12-4	TRBD1	TRBJ1-1	few	CASSLYRGTEAFF	TGTGCCAGCAGTTTGTACAGGGGCACTGAAGCTTTCTTT
TRBV12-3/TRBV12-4	-	TRBJ2-7	-	CASSLRPVYEQYF	TGTGCCAGCAGTTTAAGGCCAGTCTACGAGCAGTACTTC
TRBV4-3	TRBD2	TRBJ2-7	-	CASSQDLASGMSSEQYF	TGCGCCAGCAGCCAAGATCTGGCTAGCGGGATGTCCTCCGAGCAGTACTTC
TRBV6-4	TRBD1	TRBJ2-3	-	CASSARPGTGADTQYF	TGTGCCAGCAGTGCCCGTCCCGGGACAGGGGCAGATACGCAGTATTTT
TRBV5-1	TRBD2	TRBJ2-5	-	CASSLAAGVETQYF	TGCGCCAGCAGCTTGGCGGCGGGAGTAGAGACCCAGTACTTC
TRBV5-1	TRBD1	TRBJ2-7	-	CASRAGTGSSYEQYF	TGCGCCAGCAGGGCCGGGACAGGGAGCTCCTACGAGCAGTACTTC
TRBV27	TRBD1	TRBJ1-6	-	CASRDRPSYNSPLHF	TGTGCCAGTAGGGACAGGCCCTCCTATAATTCACCCCTCCACTTT
TRBV7-9	-	TRBJ1-2	-	CASSFLQGSYGYTF	TGTGCCAGCAGCTTTCTACAGGGTTCCTATGGCTACACCTTC
TRBV5-1	TRBD1	TRBJ1-1	-	CASSFTGGYTEAFF	TGCGCCAGCAGCTTTACAGGGGGCTACACTGAAGCTTTCTTT
TRBV28	-	TRBJ2-2	-	CAAGIRSGELFF	TGTGCCGCGGGTATACGTTCCGGGGAGCTGTTTTTT
TRBV29-1	-	TRBJ1-2	-	CSVVSNYGYTF	TGCAGCGTTGTCAGTAACTATGGCTACACCTTC
TRBV7-9	-	TRBJ2-7	-	CASSSTGGEQYF	TGTGCCAGCAGCTCAACAGGAGGCGAGCAGTACTTC
TRBV13	-	TRBJ1-3	-	CASSFPGSGNTIYF	TGTGCCAGCAGCTTCCCGGGTTCTGGAAACACCATATATTTT
TRBV6-1	TRBD1	TRBJ1-2	few	CASSAPVTGGVSGYTF	TGTGCCAGCAGTGCCCCGGTGACAGGGGGCGTAAGTGGCTACACCTTC
TRBV27	-	TRBJ1-6	-	CASSTRLDAGSSYNSPLHF	TGTGCCAGCAGTACCCGACTCGACGCAGGTAGCTCCTATAATTCACCCCTCCACTTT
TRBV28	TRBD1	TRBJ1-4	once	CASSDKQGAGEKLFF	TGTGCCAGCAGTGACAAACAGGGGGCAGGAGAAAAACTGTTTTTT